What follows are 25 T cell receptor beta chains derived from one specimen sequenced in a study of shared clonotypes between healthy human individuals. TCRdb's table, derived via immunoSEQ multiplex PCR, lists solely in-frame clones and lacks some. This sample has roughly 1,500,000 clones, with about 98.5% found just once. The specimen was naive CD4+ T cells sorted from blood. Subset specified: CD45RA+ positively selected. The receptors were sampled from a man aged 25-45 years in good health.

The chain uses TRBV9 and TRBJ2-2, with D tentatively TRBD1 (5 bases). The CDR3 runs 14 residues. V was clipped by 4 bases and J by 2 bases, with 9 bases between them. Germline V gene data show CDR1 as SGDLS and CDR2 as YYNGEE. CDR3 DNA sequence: TGTGCCAGCAGCAATCAGGGTAACACCGGGGAGCTGTTTTTT. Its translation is CASSNQGNTGELFF.

The CDR3 DNA is TGTGCCAGTAGTCCACAGGCCTCACGGTATAGCAATCAGCCCCAGCATTTT. This codes for CASSPQASRYSNQPQHF. The gene calls are TRBV19 and TRBJ1-5, with D possibly being TRBD1 (5 bases). V dropped 5 bases and J dropped 0 bases, with 17 bases sitting between them. The CDR3 is 17 residues long. CDR1 LNHDA and CDR2 SQIVND come from the germline V gene (reference sequence). Variable domain in full (rest from reference TRBV19 and TRBJ1-5): DGGITQSPKYLFRKEGQNVTLSCEQNLNHDAMYWYRQDPGQGLRLIYYSQIVNDFQKGDIAEGYSVSREKKESFPLTVTSAQKNPTAFYLCASSPQASRYSNQPQHFGDGTRLSIL.

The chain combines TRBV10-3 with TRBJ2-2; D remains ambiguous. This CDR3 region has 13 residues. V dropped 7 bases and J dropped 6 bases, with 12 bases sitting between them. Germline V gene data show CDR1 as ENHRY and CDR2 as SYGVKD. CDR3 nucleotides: TGTGCCATCACTTCCTTTTCGTCCGGGGAGCTGTTTTTT. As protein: CAITSFSSGELFF.

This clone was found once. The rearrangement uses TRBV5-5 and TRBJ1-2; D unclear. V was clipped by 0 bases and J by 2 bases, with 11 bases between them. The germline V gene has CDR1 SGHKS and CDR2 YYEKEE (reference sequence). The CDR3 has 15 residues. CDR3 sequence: CASSLAFGENYGYTF. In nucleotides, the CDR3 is TGTGCCAGCAGCTTGGCCTTTGGGGAGAACTATGGCTACACCTTC.

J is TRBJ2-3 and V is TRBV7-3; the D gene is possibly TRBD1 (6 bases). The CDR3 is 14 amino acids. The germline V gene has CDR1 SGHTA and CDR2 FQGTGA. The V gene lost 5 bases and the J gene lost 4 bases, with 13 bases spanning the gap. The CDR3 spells CASSAQGFADTQYF. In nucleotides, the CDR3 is TGTGCCAGCAGCGCACAGGGATTCGCAGATACGCAGTATTTT.

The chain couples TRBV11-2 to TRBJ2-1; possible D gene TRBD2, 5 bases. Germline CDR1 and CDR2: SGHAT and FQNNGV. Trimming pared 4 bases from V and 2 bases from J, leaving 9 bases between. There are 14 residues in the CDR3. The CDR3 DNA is TGTGCCAGCAGCTCGCCGAGGGCCTACAATGAGCAGTTCTTC. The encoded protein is CASSSPRAYNEQFF.

As DNA, the CDR3 is TGTGCCAGCAGGTTGGCGGGGGAGACTGAAGCTTTCTTT. Amino acids: CASRLAGETEAFF. This rearrangement joins TRBV27 to TRBJ1-1, with D possibly TRBD1 on 5 matching bases. The V end lost 6 bases, the J end lost 5 bases, and 13 bases lay between the germline ends. The CDR3 is 13 residues long. Germline V gives CDR1 MNHEY, CDR2 SMNVEV (reference sequence).

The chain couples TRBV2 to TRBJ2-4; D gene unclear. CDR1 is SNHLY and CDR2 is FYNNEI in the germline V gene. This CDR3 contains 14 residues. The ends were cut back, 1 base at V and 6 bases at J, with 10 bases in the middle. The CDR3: CASSEDGSPNIQYF. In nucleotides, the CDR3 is TGTGCCAGCAGTGAAGACGGATCACCAAACATTCAGTACTTC.

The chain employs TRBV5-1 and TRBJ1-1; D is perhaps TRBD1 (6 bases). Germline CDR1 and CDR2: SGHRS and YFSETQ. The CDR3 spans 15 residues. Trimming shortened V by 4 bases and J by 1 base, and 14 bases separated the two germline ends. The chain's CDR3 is CASSPRQVGNTEAFF. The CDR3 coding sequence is TGCGCCAGCAGCCCCCGACAGGTAGGGAACACTGAAGCTTTCTTT.

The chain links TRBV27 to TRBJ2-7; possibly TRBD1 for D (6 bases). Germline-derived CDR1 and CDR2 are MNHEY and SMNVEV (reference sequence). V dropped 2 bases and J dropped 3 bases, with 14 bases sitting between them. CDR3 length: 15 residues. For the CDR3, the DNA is TGTGCCAGCAGTTTACGGACAGTGGCCTACTACGAGCAGTACTTC. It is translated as CASSLRTVAYYEQYF.

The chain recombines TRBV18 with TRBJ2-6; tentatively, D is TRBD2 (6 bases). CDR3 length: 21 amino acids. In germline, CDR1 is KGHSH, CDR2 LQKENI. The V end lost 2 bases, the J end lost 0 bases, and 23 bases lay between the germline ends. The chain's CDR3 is CASSPITGVSDQSSGANVLTF. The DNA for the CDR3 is TGTGCCAGCTCACCAATAACGGGGGTCTCCGACCAGAGCTCTGGGGCCAACGTCCTGACTTTC.

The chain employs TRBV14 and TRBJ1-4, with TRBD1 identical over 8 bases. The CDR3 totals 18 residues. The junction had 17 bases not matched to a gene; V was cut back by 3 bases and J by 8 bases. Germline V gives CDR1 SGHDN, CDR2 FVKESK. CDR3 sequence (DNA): TGTGCCAGCAGCCACCAGTGGGGGACAGGAAGCCCGCGAGAAAAACTGTTTTTT. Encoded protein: CASSHQWGTGSPREKLFF.

CDR3 amino acids: CASSLGGTTDQPQHF. The CDR3 nucleotides are TGCGCCAGCAGCTTGGGGGGGACTACCGATCAGCCCCAGCATTTT. The J gene is TRBJ1-5, the V gene TRBV5-1; possible D gene TRBD1, 5 bases. Looked up from germline, CDR1 is SGHRS and CDR2 is YFSETQ. The CDR3 is 15 amino acids. Deletions cut 0 bases from V and 5 bases from J, with 12 bases between.

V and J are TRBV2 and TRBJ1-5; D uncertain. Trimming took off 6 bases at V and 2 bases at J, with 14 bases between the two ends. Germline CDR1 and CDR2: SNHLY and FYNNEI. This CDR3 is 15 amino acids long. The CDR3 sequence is CASRTANPGNQPQHF. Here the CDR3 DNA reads TGTGCCAGCAGAACTGCTAACCCGGGCAATCAGCCCCAGCATTTT.

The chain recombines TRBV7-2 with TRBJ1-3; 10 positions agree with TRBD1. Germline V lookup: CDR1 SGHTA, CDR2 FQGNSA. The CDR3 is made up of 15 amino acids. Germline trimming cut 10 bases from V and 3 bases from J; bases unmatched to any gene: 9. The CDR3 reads CATSPGQGIGNTIYF. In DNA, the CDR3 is TGTGCCACCTCCCCGGGACAGGGGATTGGAAACACCATATATTTT.

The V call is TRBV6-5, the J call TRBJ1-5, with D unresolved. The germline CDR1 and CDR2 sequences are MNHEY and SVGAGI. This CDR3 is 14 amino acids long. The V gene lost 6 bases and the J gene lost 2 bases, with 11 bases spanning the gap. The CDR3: CASSRVGGNQPQHF. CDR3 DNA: TGTGCCAGCAGCCGCGTAGGAGGCAATCAGCCCCAGCATTTT.

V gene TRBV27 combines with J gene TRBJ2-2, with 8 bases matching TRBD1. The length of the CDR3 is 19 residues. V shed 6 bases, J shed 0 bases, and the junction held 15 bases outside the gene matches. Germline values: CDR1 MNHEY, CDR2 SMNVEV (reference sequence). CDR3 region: CASSLWMRQGTTNTGELFF. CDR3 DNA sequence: TGTGCCAGCAGCTTGTGGATGAGACAGGGGACCACGAACACCGGGGAGCTGTTTTTT.

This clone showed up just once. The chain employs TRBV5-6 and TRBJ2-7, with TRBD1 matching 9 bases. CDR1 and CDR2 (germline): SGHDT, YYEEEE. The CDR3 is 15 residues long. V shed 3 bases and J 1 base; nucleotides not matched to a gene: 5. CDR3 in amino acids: CASSYTGTGSYEQYF. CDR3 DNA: TGTGCCAGCAGCTATACCGGGACAGGGTCCTACGAGCAGTACTTC.

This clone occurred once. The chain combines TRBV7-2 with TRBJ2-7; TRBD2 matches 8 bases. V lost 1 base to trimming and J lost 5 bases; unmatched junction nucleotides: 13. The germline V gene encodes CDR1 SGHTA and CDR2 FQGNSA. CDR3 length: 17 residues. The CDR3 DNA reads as TGTGCCAGCAGCTTAGAGGGGTTAGCGGGATTGAAAGACGAGCAGTACTTC. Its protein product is CASSLEGLAGLKDEQYF.

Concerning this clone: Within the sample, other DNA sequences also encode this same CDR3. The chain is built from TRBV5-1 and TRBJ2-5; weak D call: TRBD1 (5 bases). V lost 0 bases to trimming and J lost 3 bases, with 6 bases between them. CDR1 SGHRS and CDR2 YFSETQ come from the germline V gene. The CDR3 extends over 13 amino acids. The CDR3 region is CASSLEGEETQYF. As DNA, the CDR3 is TGCGCCAGCAGCTTGGAAGGGGAAGAGACCCAGTACTTC.

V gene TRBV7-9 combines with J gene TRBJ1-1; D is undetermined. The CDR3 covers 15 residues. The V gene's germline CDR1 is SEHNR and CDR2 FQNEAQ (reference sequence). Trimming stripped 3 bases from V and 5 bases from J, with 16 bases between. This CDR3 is CASSFAGPGQTEAFF. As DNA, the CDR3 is TGTGCCAGCAGCTTCGCCGGGCCGGGTCAAACTGAAGCTTTCTTT. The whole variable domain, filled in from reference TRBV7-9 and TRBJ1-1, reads DTGVSQNPRHKITKRGQNVTFRCDPISEHNRLYWYRQTLGQGPEFLTYFQNEAQLEKSRLLSDRFSAERPKGSFSTLEIQRTEQGDSAMYLCASSFAGPGQTEAFFGQGTRLTVV.

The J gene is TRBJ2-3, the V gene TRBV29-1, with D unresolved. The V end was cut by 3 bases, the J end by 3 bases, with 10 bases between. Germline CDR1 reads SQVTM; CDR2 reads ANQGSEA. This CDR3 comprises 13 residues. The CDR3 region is CSVDGFGTDTQYF. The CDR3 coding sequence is TGCAGCGTTGATGGGTTCGGTACAGATACGCAGTATTTT.

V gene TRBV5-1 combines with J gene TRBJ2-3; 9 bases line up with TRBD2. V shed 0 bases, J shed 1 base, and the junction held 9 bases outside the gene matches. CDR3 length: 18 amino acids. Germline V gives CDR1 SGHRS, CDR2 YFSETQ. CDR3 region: CASSLERYWTSGTDTQYF. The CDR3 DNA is TGCGCCAGCAGCTTGGAGAGGTATTGGACTAGCGGCACAGATACGCAGTATTTT.

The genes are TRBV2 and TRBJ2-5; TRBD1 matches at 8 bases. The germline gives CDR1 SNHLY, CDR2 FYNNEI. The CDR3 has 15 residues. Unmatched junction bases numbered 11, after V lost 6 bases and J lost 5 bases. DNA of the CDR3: TGTGCCAGCAGGCGACAGGGGATAGCTACGGAGACCCAGTACTTC. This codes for CASRRQGIATETQYF. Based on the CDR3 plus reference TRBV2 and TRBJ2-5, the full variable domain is EPEVTQTPSHQVTQMGQEVILRCVPISNHLYFYWYRQILGQKVEFLVSFYNNEISEKSEIFDDQFSVERPDGSNFTLKIRSTKLEDSAMYFCASRRQGIATETQYFGPGTRLLVL.

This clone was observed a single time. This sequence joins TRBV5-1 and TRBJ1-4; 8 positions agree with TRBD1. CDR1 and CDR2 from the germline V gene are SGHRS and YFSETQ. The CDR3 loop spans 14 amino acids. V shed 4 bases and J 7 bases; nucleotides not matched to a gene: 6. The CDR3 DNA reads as TGCGCCAGCAGCATAGGACAGGGAGGTGAAAAACTGTTTTTT. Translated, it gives CASSIGQGGEKLFF.